The T cell receptor (beta chain) described here comes from a study of shared clonotypes between healthy human individuals. Naive CD8 cells lacked CD45RO and underwent positive selection for CCR7, leaving out terminally differentiated effector memory CD45RA+ cells. This clone was observed a single time. Assay: immunoSEQ multiplex PCR; the TCRdb copy retains only in-frame clones and omits some. The table records approximately 590,000 clones, nearly 97% of them present only once. The receptor comes from a woman aged 25 to 39 in good health. The sequencing sample was made of naive CD8+ T cells sorted from blood.

CDR3 DNA: TGTGCCAGCAGTTCCATACGGACAGAACATGAAGCTTTCTTT. Translating gives CASSSIRTEHEAFF. The chain recombines TRBV7-8 with TRBJ1-1; possible D gene TRBD1, 6 bases. This CDR3 has 14 residues. The germline CDR1 and CDR2 sequences are SGHVS and FQNEAQ. Trimming shortened V by 6 bases and J by 7 bases, and 18 bases separated the two germline ends.